The 22 T cell receptor beta chains given below trace back to one sample, sequenced in a study of siplizumab effects on memory and regulatory T cells. This table comes from immunoSEQ multiplex PCR, and its TCRdb copy is limited to in-frame clones, with some not included. The data hold 80,000 to 130,000 clones, with about 93% observed a single time. The sequenced sample consisted of Tregs sorted from blood. The receptors originated from a human donor in good health.

The rearrangement joins TRBV28 to TRBJ1-3, with 7 bases identical to TRBD1. The CDR3 loop spans 14 amino acids. Per germline, CDR1 MDHEN and CDR2 SYDVKM. After removal of 6 bases from V and 1 base from J, the junction contained 3 bases not matched to a gene. CDR3 amino acids: CASRTGRSGNTIYF. DNA of the CDR3: TGTGCCAGCAGGACAGGGCGGTCTGGAAACACCATATATTTT.

The V gene is TRBV6-1, the J gene TRBJ2-3; maybe TRBD2 (6 bases). V lost 10 bases and J lost 5, with 10 bases in between. This CDR3 comprises 11 residues. In germline, CDR1 is MNHNS, CDR2 SASEGT. The CDR3 region has the DNA TGTGCCACCGCAGCGGGAGATACGCAGTATTTT. Its protein is CATAAGDTQYF.

This sequence joins TRBV12-5 and TRBJ2-3; the match to TRBD2 covers 10 bases. Per germline, CDR1 LGHNT and CDR2 FRNRAP. Germline trimming cut 6 bases from V and 1 base from J; bases unmatched to any gene: 4. The CDR3 totals 15 residues. CDR3 nucleotide sequence: TGTGCTAGTGGGGCCGGGACTAGCGGCACAGATACGCAGTATTTT. Translating it yields CASGAGTSGTDTQYF.

This clone was seen more than once but under ten times. The chain links TRBV30 to TRBJ1-4; D is ambiguous. V shed 0 bases and J shed 5 bases, with 7 bases lying between them. This CDR3 comprises 13 residues. Per the germline V gene, CDR1 is GTSNPN and CDR2 is SVGIG (reference sequence). The CDR3 DNA reads as TGTGCCTGGAGTGTAAGGCTCAATGAAAAACTGTTTTTT. It codes for CAWSVRLNEKLFF. Based on the CDR3 plus reference TRBV30 and TRBJ1-4, the full variable domain is SQTIHQWPATLVQPVGSPLSLECTVEGTSNPNLYWYRQAAGRGLQLLFYSVGIGQISSEVPQNLSASRPQDRQFILSSKKLLLSDSGFYLCAWSVRLNEKLFFGSGTQLSVL.

The chain joins TRBV7-9 to TRBJ2-5, with 7 bases identical to TRBD1. The V segment lost 2 bases and the J segment 4 bases; nucleotides outside the gene matches: 1. Germline assignment: CDR1 SEHNR and CDR2 FQNEAQ (reference sequence). This CDR3 comprises 13 residues. Written as DNA, the CDR3 is TGTGCCAGCAGCTTAAGGGGGCGAGAGACCCAGTACTTC. As protein: CASSLRGRETQYF.

The V call is TRBV5-1, the J call TRBJ2-2; D might be TRBD1 or TRBD2, each matching 5 bases. Germline-derived CDR1 and CDR2 are SGHRS and YFSETQ. Trimming stripped 2 bases from V and 9 bases from J, with 14 bases between. The CDR3 is 14 amino acids. The DNA for the CDR3 is TGCGCCAGCAGCTTATATAGGGGAGCCCGGGAGCTGTTTTTT. Translation gives CASSLYRGARELFF.

Concerning this clone itself: Germline and junction disagree at one end, which may indicate a read error. The chain links TRBV6-1 to TRBJ1-1; D is unclear. Per germline, CDR1 MNHNS and CDR2 SASEGT. CDR3 length: 14 residues. CDR3 sequence (DNA): TGTGCCAGCACTCTCTCTTCTAGTAGGAGGATCTCCTTGTTT. Residues: CASTLSSSRRISLF.

V usage is TRBV5-6 and J usage is TRBJ2-5; TRBD1 aligns across 11 bases. Germline V gives CDR1 SGHDT, CDR2 YYEEEE. This CDR3 is built from 16 residues. The trim removed 5 bases at V and 4 bases at J, leaving 10 bases unmatched. The CDR3 is CASRTFRDRGLETQYF. In DNA form, the CDR3 reads TGTGCCAGCAGGACTTTCCGGGACAGGGGGTTAGAGACCCAGTACTTC.

The gene calls are TRBV19 and TRBJ2-6; no reliable D call. Between the trimmed V and J ends, which lost 3 bases and 4 bases, there was a span of 7 bases. Germline CDR1 LNHDA, CDR2 SQIVND (reference sequence). The CDR3 runs 14 residues. The CDR3 protein is CASSIPAGANVLTF. CDR3 nucleotide sequence: TGTGCCAGTAGTATTCCGGCCGGGGCCAACGTCCTGACTTTC.

This rearrangement joins TRBV6-4 to TRBJ2-2; weak D call: TRBD2 (5 bases). Trimming left V 4 bases short and J 3 bases short, with 12 bases between. Germline CDR1 MRHNA, CDR2 SNTAGT. The CDR3 contains 15 residues. The CDR3 loop is CASSALGGDTGELFF. The DNA for the CDR3 is TGTGCCAGCAGTGCATTAGGAGGTGACACCGGGGAGCTGTTTTTT.

This clone was observed a single time. The chain is built from TRBV5-1 and TRBJ2-2; 10 bases are a match to TRBD2. This CDR3 contains 15 residues. Germline values: CDR1 SGHRS, CDR2 YFSETQ. V dropped 2 bases and J dropped 6; count of bases not matched to a gene: 4. CDR3 region: CASSLSLAGAGELFF. CDR3 bases: TGCGCCAGCAGCTTATCCCTAGCGGGAGCCGGGGAGCTGTTTTTT.

This chain connects TRBV7-8 to TRBJ1-2, with D perhaps matching TRBD1 (5 bases). The CDR3 covers 14 residues. The V gene's germline CDR1 is SGHVS and CDR2 FQNEAQ. V was clipped by 6 bases and J by 6 bases, with 17 bases between them. The CDR3 sequence is CASRGIGQGDGYTF. The CDR3 nucleotides read TGTGCCAGCAGAGGGATAGGTCAGGGAGATGGCTACACCTTC.

The chain uses TRBV7-2 and TRBJ1-1, with D maybe TRBD1 (5 bases). Germline CDR1 is SGHTA and CDR2 is FQGNSA. This CDR3 is built from 15 residues. V lost 5 bases to trimming and J lost 5 bases, with 18 bases between them. The CDR3 is CASSASRQRRTEAFF. CDR3 sequence (DNA): TGTGCCAGCAGCGCTAGCAGACAGAGGAGGACTGAAGCTTTCTTT.

In DNA, the CDR3 is TGTGCCAGCAGCCCTTGGGACGCGGATACGCAGTATTTT. Its translation: CASSPWDADTQYF. This sequence joins TRBV7-9 and TRBJ2-3; the D call may be TRBD1 or TRBD2 (5 bases each). The CDR3 has 13 amino acids. CDR1 and CDR2 from the germline V gene are SEHNR and FQNEAQ (reference sequence). Deletions cut 5 bases from V and 6 bases from J, with 12 bases between. The complete variable domain, with remaining parts taken from reference TRBV7-9 and TRBJ2-3, reads DTGVSQNPRHKITKRGQNVTFRCDPISEHNRLYWYRQTLGQGPEFLTYFQNEAQLEKSRLLSDRFSAERPKGSFSTLEIQRTEQGDSAMYLCASSPWDADTQYFGPGTRLTVL.

Worth noting for this clone: The limits of the CDR3 on the DNA are not certain, so only TCRdb's listed CDR3 is given. The genes are TRBV28 and TRBJ1-1; TRBD1 was called by the table and not checked on the DNA. Germline CDR1 and CDR2: MDHEN and SYDVKM. The CDR3 totals 12 residues, both ends included. CDR3 residues: CASRSTVGQGTF.

About this clone: At one boundary the junction diverges from the germline segment, which might be a read error. This sequence joins TRBV4-2 and TRBJ2-2, with D tentatively TRBD2 (6 bases). Germline CDR1 LGHNA, CDR2 YNFKEQ. This CDR3 contains 14 residues. Here the CDR3 reads CASNQESGTGELFF. CDR3 nucleotide sequence: TGTGCCAGCAACCAAGAAAGCGGGACCGGGGAGCTGTTTTTT.

This clone was seen just once. This sequence joins TRBV6-6 and TRBJ2-7; 10 bases line up with TRBD2. CDR3 size: 16 residues. V was clipped by 2 bases and J by 4 bases; unmatched bases: 8. Germline V lookup: CDR1 MNHNY, CDR2 SVGAGI (reference sequence). In DNA, the CDR3 is TGTGCCAGCAGTTACGCTAGTCCGACTAGCGGGTACGAGCAGTACTTC. It yields the protein CASSYASPTSGYEQYF.

The chain links TRBV28 to TRBJ1-4; no reliable D call. The CDR3 extends over 15 amino acids. CDR1 and CDR2 (germline): MDHEN, SYDVKM. V gave up 6 bases and J gave up 7 bases, with 18 bases separating them. For the CDR3, the DNA is TGTGCCAGCAGGTCCTTACACGCGGCCGTTGAAAAACTGTTTTTT. Translation: CASRSLHAAVEKLFF.

The chain links TRBV29-1 to TRBJ2-3; 8 positions match TRBD2. CDR3 length: 16 residues. The junction had 11 bases not matched to a gene; V was cut back by 2 bases and J by 4 bases. Germline loops: CDR1 SQVTM, CDR2 ANQGSEA. Written as DNA, the CDR3 is TGCAGCGTTGAATCCCCCAGGCGGGAGGCCCCAGATACGCAGTATTTT. Its translation: CSVESPRREAPDTQYF.

The chain couples TRBV27 to TRBJ1-6; D remains ambiguous. V was cut by 1 base and J by 7 bases, with 11 bases left in between. The length of the CDR3 is 15 residues. Germline CDR1 and CDR2: MNHEY and SMNVEV (reference sequence). The CDR3 is CASSLFRGENSPLHF. In DNA form, the CDR3 reads TGTGCCAGCAGTTTATTTCGCGGGGAGAATTCACCCCTCCACTTT.

In this sample, this clone turned up once. The CDR3 region is CASSVPGGIGTDTQYF. DNA for the CDR3: TGTGCCAGCAGCGTACCTGGCGGGATAGGGACAGATACGCAGTATTTT. The chain recombines TRBV9 with TRBJ2-3; D may be TRBD2 (6 bases). CDR3 length equals 16 residues. Trimming left V 1 base short and J 3 bases short, with 15 bases between. Germline V gene lookup returns CDR1 SGDLS and CDR2 YYNGEE. Based on the CDR3 plus reference TRBV9 and TRBJ2-3, the full variable domain is DSGVTQTPKHLITATGQRVTLRCSPRSGDLSVYWYQQSLDQGLQFLIQYYNGEERAKGNILERFSAQQFPDLHSELNLSSLELGDSALYFCASSVPGGIGTDTQYFGPGTRLTVL.

The V gene is TRBV30, the J gene TRBJ2-6; 9 bases align to TRBD2. The length of the CDR3 is 18 residues. In germline, CDR1 is GTSNPN, CDR2 SVGIG (reference sequence). V was pared by 5 bases and J by 4 bases, with 15 bases of the junction left unmatched. The CDR3 region has the DNA TGTGCCTGGGGGCCGTCTAGCGGGAATGTCGTGGGGGCCAACGTCCTGACTTTC. Its translation: CAWGPSSGNVVGANVLTF.